This T cell receptor beta chain was found in a study of blood T cells in healthy people across ages. Trimming pared 3 bases from V and 7 bases from J, leaving 19 bases between. This CDR3 spans 16 amino acids. Germline CDR1 reads SGHVS; CDR2 reads FNYEAQ. This clonotype appeared a few times. PCR was performed a second time for about 7 to 11 cycles using a sample-barcoded 5' primer and a J-beta primer mix. Every cDNA molecule carried a tag from a template-switch adaptor bearing 12 random nucleotides. MiXCR, applied by TCRdb to the 5' RACE reads, yields one record per CDR3 protein. Of about 800,000 distinct CDR3 sequences detected, about half appear once; the ten largest clones hold over 15%.

The sequencing sample was made of blood. The chain combines TRBV7-6 with TRBJ2-1; D not resolved. The receptor was isolated from a man older than 75 in good health. Written as DNA, the CDR3 is TGTGCCAGCAGCTTTAGAACCCTGGGGAACGATAATGAGCAGTTCTTC. This sequence encodes CASSFRTLGNDNEQFF.